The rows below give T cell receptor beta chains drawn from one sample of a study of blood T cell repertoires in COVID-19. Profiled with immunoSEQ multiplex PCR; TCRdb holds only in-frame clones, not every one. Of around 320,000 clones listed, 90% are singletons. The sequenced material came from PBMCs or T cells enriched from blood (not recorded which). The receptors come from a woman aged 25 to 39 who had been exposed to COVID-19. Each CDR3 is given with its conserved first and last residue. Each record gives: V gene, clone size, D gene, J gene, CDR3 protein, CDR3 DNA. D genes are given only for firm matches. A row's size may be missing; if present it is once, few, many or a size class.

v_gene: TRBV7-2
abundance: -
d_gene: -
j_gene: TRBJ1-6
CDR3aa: CASRRYLGTSVNDDSPLHF
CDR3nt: TGTGCCAGCAGACGTTACCTCGGGACATCTGTAAATGACGATTCACCCCTCCACTTT

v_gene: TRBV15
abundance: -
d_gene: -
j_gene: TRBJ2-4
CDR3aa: CATSRVPTGFKNIQYF
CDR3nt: TGTGCCACCAGCAGGGTACCTACAGGGTTTAAAAACATTCAGTACTTC

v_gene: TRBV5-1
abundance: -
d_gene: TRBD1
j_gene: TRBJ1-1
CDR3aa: CASRLTGGNTEAFF
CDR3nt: TGCGCCAGCAGGCTGACAGGGGGGAACACTGAAGCTTTCTTT

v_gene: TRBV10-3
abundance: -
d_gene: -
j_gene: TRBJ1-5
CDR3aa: CAISPDSYYSNQPQHF
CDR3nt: TGTGCCATCAGCCCGGACAGTTATTATAGCAATCAGCCCCAGCATTTT

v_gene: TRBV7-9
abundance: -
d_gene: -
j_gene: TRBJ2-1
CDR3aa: CASSLGFSSSYNEQFF
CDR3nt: TGTGCCAGCAGCTTAGGGTTTTCTAGCTCCTACAATGAGCAGTTCTTC

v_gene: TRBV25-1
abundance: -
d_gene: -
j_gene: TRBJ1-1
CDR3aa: CASSEIWQNTEAFF
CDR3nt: TGTGCCAGCAGTGAAATATGGCAGAACACTGAAGCTTTCTTT

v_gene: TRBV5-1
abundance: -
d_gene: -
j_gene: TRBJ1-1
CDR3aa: CASSLEVGSEGFF
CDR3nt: TGCGCCAGCAGCTTGGAGGTAGGGTCGGAGGGTTTCTTT

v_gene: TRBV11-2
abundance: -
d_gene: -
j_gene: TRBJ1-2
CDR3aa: CASTTGEFYGYTF
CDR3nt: TGTGCCAGCACCACAGGAGAGTTCTATGGCTACACCTTC

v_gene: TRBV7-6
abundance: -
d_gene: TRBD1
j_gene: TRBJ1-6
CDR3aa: CASSWPGQNSPLHF
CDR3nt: TGTGCCAGCAGCTGGCCGGGACAGAATTCACCCCTCCACTTT

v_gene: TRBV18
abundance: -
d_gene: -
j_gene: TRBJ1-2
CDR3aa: CASSPTSRPGYTF
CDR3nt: TGTGCCAGCTCACCAACATCCAGGCCCGGCTACACCTTC

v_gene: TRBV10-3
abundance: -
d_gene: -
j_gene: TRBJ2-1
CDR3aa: CAISEYTSNEQFF
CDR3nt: TGTGCCATCAGTGAATACACGTCCAATGAGCAGTTCTTC

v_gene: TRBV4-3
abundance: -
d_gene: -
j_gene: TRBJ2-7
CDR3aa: CASSQGTGPAYEQYF
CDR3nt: TGCGCCAGCAGCCAAGGTACAGGGCCAGCCTACGAGCAGTACTTC

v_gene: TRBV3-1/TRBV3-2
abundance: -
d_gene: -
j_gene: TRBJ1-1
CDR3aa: CASSRDRTNTEAFF
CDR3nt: TGTGCCAGCAGCCGTGACAGAACGAACACTGAAGCTTTCTTT

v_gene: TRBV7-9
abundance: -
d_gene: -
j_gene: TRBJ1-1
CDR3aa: CASSPNQGRNTEAFF
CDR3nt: TGTGCCAGCAGCCCTAACCAGGGTCGGAACACTGAAGCTTTCTTT

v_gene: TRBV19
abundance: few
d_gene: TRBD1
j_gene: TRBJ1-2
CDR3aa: CASSDAGTGVRGYTF
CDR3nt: TGTGCCAGTAGTGACGCCGGGACAGGGGTCCGTGGCTACACCTTC

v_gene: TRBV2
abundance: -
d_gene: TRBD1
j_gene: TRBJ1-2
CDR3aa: CASSEPGQAYGYTF
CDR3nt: TGTGCCAGCAGCGAACCCGGACAGGCCTATGGCTACACCTTC

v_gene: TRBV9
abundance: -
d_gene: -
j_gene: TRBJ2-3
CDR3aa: CASSVGTALSTDTQYF
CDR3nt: TGTGCCAGCAGCGTAGGAACAGCCTTAAGCACAGATACGCAGTATTTT

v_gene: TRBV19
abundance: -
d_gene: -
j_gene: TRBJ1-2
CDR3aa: CASSMAGEGYTF
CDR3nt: TGTGCCAGTAGTATGGCCGGGGAAGGCTACACCTTC

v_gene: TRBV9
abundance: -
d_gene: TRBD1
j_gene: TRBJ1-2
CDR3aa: CATTRTQKWTGYRYGYTF
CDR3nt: TGTGCCACCACTAGAACCCAGAAGTGGACAGGCTATCGCTATGGCTACACCTTC

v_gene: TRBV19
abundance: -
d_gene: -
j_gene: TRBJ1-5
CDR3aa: CASSQHQQPQHF
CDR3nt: TGTGCCAGTAGCCAACACCAACAGCCCCAGCATTTT

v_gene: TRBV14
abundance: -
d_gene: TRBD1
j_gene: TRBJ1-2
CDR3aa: CASRRGQGDNYGYTF
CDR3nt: TGTGCCAGCAGGAGAGGGCAGGGGGATAACTATGGCTACACCTTC

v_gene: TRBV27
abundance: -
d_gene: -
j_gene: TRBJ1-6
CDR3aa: CASRVGSPGSPLHF
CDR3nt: TGTGCCAGCAGGGTGGGTTCACCGGGATCACCCCTCCACTTT